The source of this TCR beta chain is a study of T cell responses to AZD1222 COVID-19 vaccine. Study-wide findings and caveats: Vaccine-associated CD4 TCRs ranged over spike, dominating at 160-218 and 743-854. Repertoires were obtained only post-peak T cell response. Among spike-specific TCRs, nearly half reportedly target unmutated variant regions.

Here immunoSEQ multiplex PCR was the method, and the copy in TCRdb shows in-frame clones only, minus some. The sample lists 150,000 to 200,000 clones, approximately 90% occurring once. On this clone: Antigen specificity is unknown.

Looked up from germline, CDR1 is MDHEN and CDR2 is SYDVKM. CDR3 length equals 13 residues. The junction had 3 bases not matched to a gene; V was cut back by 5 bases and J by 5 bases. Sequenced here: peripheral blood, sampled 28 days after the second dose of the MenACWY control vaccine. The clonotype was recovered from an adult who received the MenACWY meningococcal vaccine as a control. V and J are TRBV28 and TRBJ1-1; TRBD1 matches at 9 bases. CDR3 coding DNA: TGTGCCAGCAGTACAGGGGGCAATACTGAAGCTTTCTTT. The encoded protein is CASSTGGNTEAFF.